The 32 T cell receptor beta chains below all came from one sample that was sequenced in a study of vaccination and CD4 T cells after COVID-19. The antigens these receptors bind are not known. Cultured CD4+ T-cell DNA underwent Oncomine TCR Beta short-read sequencing. Each CDR3 protein is one row after TCRdb ran MiXCR on the PCR reads. The sample has fewer than 2,000 distinct CDR3 sequences, about 20% seen once. Treatment meaning: approximately nine-day PBMC culture with coronavirus spike peptide pools or control peptides (ViraFEST assay). Investigators obtained the unexposed donor's CD4+ T cells before the COVID-19 pandemic (2011-2018). Sequencing used CD4+ T cells from blood, cultured in vitro. The receptors originated from a human donor in good health.

This clonotype has a handful of counts. J is TRBJ1-4 and V is TRBV20-1, with D maybe TRBD1 (6 bases). Trimming removed 6 bases at V and 12 bases at J, with 11 bases between. Germline CDR1 is DFQATT and CDR2 is SNEGSKA (reference sequence). The CDR3 runs 10 residues. CDR3 sequence reads: CSATKGELFF. CDR3 bases: TGCAGTGCGACAAAGGGGGAACTGTTTTTT.

The rearrangement uses TRBV10-3 and TRBJ2-7; D might be TRBD1 or TRBD2, each matching 5 bases. Germline CDR1 ENHRY, CDR2 SYGVKD. Trimming pared 10 bases from V and 0 bases from J, leaving 25 bases between. The CDR3 is 17 residues long. The CDR3 here is CARNKGTAVASSYEQYF. CDR3 bases: TGTGCCAGGAACAAAGGGACCGCCGTCGCGAGCTCCTACGAGCAGTACTTC.

The chain couples TRBV11-2 to TRBJ2-7, with D unresolved. V was pared by 1 base and J by 4 bases, with 2 bases between. The CDR3 contains 11 residues. The germline V gene has CDR1 SGHAT and CDR2 FQNNGV. CDR3 protein: CASSLVYEQYF. In DNA form, the CDR3 reads TGTGCCAGCAGCTTAGTGTACGAGCAGTACTTC.

The chain uses TRBV5-1 and TRBJ2-6; D is unresolved. The CDR3 spans 16 residues. Germline CDR1 reads SGHRS; CDR2 reads YFSETQ. V shed 0 bases and J shed 4 bases, with 11 bases lying between them. CDR3 sequence (DNA): TGCGCCAGCAGCTTGGCTTTTGATTCCGGGGCCAACGTCCTGACTTTC. This codes for CASSLAFDSGANVLTF.

This clonotype counts as medium-sized (0.01 to 0.1%). The genes are TRBV20-1 and TRBJ2-3; D may correspond to TRBD1 or TRBD2 (5 bases each). Germline CDR1 reads DFQATT; CDR2 reads SNEGSKA (reference sequence). The CDR3 contains 12 residues. Trimming cost V 3 bases and J 6 bases, with 10 bases left between them. CDR3 amino acids: CSARPGPDTQYF. The DNA for the CDR3 is TGCAGTGCTAGGCCGGGGCCCGATACGCAGTATTTT.

Relative to its sample, this clonotype is medium-sized (0.01 to 0.1%). The chain has TRBV20-1 and TRBJ2-5; 7 bases line up with TRBD2. The CDR3 totals 18 residues. Germline V gene lookup returns CDR1 DFQATT and CDR2 SNEGSKA (reference sequence). The V and J ends lost 0 bases and 5 bases, in that order; junction bases with no gene match: 18. The DNA of the CDR3 is TGCAGTGCTAGAGATGATCCCCCCCCTCGGGGGGTACTGGAGACCCAGTACTTC. Translation gives CSARDDPPPRGVLETQYF.

This clonotype has a handful of counts. The gene calls are TRBV6-5 and TRBJ2-3; no clear D gene. Trimming shortened V by 4 bases and J by 7 bases, and 18 bases separated the two germline ends. Germline values: CDR1 MNHEY, CDR2 SVGAGI. This CDR3 comprises 15 residues. The CDR3 DNA follows: TGTGCCAGCAGTTTGGACCCCGGAACAACACATACGCAGTATTTT. Protein: CASSLDPGTTHTQYF.

This clonotype is judged medium-sized. The genes are TRBV20-1 and TRBJ1-6, with D perhaps TRBD1 (5 bases). V lost 1 base and J lost 8, with 9 bases in between. The CDR3 is made up of 13 amino acids. The germline V gene has CDR1 DFQATT and CDR2 SNEGSKA (reference sequence). The CDR3 sequence: CSARGGADSPLHF. In DNA form, the CDR3 reads TGCAGTGCTAGAGGGGGCGCCGATTCACCCCTCCACTTT.

This clonotype occurred a few times. The chain recombines TRBV28 with TRBJ2-2; 14 positions match TRBD2. The junction had 5 bases not matched to a gene; V was cut back by 7 bases and J by 7 bases. Germline CDR1 MDHEN, CDR2 SYDVKM. The CDR3 is made up of 15 amino acids. CDR3 coding DNA: TGTGCCAGCAACGGGGGACTAGCGGGAGTCGGGGAGCTGTTTTTT. Translation: CASNGGLAGVGELFF.

By proportion, this clonotype is medium-sized. The chain recombines TRBV20-1 with TRBJ1-5; D unclear. CDR1 is DFQATT and CDR2 is SNEGSKA in the germline V gene (reference sequence). Trimming shortened V by 5 bases and J by 1 base, and 9 bases separated the two germline ends. The CDR3 covers 13 residues. The CDR3: CSARKGSNQPQHF. CDR3 nucleotide sequence: TGCAGTGCTCGAAAAGGCAGCAATCAGCCCCAGCATTTT.

The rearrangement joins TRBV20-1 to TRBJ2-7; 8 bases agree with TRBD2. The ends lost 2 bases at V and 4 bases at J; junction bases unmatched: 10. CDR1 and CDR2 from the germline V gene are DFQATT and SNEGSKA (reference sequence). The CDR3 contains 15 residues. CDR3 nucleotides: TGCAGTGCTAGACCATCTAGCGGGTCCTTGTACGAGCAGTACTTC. Residues: CSARPSSGSLYEQYF.

In DNA, the CDR3 is TGTGCCAGCAGTGAAGAGGGAGGCCATAGCACAGATACGCAGTATTTT. This gives the protein CASSEEGGHSTDTQYF. The rearrangement links TRBV2 to TRBJ2-3; TRBD2 might be the D (6 bases). V was clipped by 1 base and J by 0 bases, with 11 bases between them. Germline values: CDR1 SNHLY, CDR2 FYNNEI. This CDR3 is 16 amino acids long.

This chain joins TRBV18 and TRBJ1-1, with D possibly matching TRBD1 (5 bases). The CDR3 is 16 residues long. Germline V lookup: CDR1 KGHSH, CDR2 LQKENI. Trimming took off 0 bases at V and 0 bases at J, with 11 bases between the two ends. Written as DNA, the CDR3 is TGTGCCAGCTCACCACCCTGGGGGAACGTGAACACTGAAGCTTTCTTT. Protein product: CASSPPWGNVNTEAFF.

This clonotype is medium-sized (0.01 to 0.1%) in the sample. The rearrangement uses TRBV15 and TRBJ1-1, with D perhaps TRBD1 (5 bases). CDR1 and CDR2 from the germline V gene are LNHNV and YYDKDF (reference sequence). This CDR3 is built from 18 residues. V lost 0 bases to trimming and J lost 3 bases, with 20 bases between them. The CDR3 bases are TGTGCCACCAGCAGAGATCGCCAGGGCGGTTTAAGGGACACTGAAGCTTTCTTT. Residues: CATSRDRQGGLRDTEAFF.

The rearrangement uses TRBV28 and TRBJ2-6; D remains ambiguous. CDR3 length: 13 amino acids. Germline CDR1 is MDHEN and CDR2 is SYDVKM. Trimming left V 2 bases short and J 4 bases short, with 3 bases between. CDR3 DNA: TGTGCCAGCAGTTTAAGGGGGGCCAACGTCCTGACTTTC. It yields the protein CASSLRGANVLTF.

This chain links TRBV7-9 with TRBJ2-1; no firm D call. The germline gives CDR1 SEHNR, CDR2 FQNEAQ (reference sequence). Between the trimmed V and J ends, which lost 0 bases and 0 bases, there was a span of 15 bases. This CDR3 contains 18 residues. The CDR3 DNA is TGTGCCAGCAGCTTAGCCGCGACGGCTAGGAGCTCCTACAATGAGCAGTTCTTC. This sequence encodes CASSLAATARSSYNEQFF.

This clonotype was seen only once. The chain recombines TRBV7-2 with TRBJ2-1; D possibly matches TRBD1 or TRBD2 (5 bases each). The CDR3 length is 14 residues. Trimming removed 3 bases from V and 7 bases from J, with 13 bases in between. Germline V gene lookup returns CDR1 SGHTA and CDR2 FQGNSA. The CDR3 sequence: CASSFPGPWNEQFF. CDR3 sequence (DNA): TGTGCCAGCAGCTTCCCGGGACCCTGGAATGAGCAGTTCTTC.

This clonotype was seen only a few times. The J gene is TRBJ2-7, the V gene TRBV5-1; unclear D gene. CDR3 size: 12 residues. Trimming left V 0 bases short and J 7 bases short, with 8 bases between. Germline V gene data show CDR1 as SGHRS and CDR2 as YFSETQ. This chain's CDR3 is CASSLGLAEQYF. The CDR3 region has the DNA TGCGCCAGCAGCTTGGGGCTCGCGGAGCAGTACTTC. Supplemented by reference TRBV5-1 and TRBJ2-7, the full variable domain reads KAGVTQTPRYLIKTRGQQVTLSCSPISGHRSVSWYQQTPGQGLQFLFEYFSETQRNKGNFPGRFSGRQFSNSRSEMNVSTLELGDSALYLCASSLGLAEQYFGPGTRLTVT.

This chain links TRBV5-5 with TRBJ1-5; maybe TRBD1 (5 bases). The germline V gene encodes CDR1 SGHKS and CDR2 YYEKEE (reference sequence). V was pared by 1 base and J by 5 bases, with 7 bases between. This CDR3 has 13 residues. The CDR3 sequence: CASSLQGYQPQHF. The CDR3 nucleotides read TGTGCCAGCAGCTTGCAGGGTTATCAGCCCCAGCATTTT. The variable domain in full, with the rest retrieved from reference TRBV5-5 and TRBJ1-5, is DAGVTQSPTHLIKTRGQQVTLRCSPISGHKSVSWYQQVLGQGPQFIFQYYEKEERGRGNFPDRFSARQFPNYSSELNVNALLLGDSALYLCASSLQGYQPQHFGDGTRLSIL.

This clonotype was detected only a few times. The V call is TRBV2, the J call TRBJ1-3; D is uncertain. V shed 7 bases and J shed 2 bases, with 6 bases lying between them. CDR1 and CDR2 from the germline V gene are SNHLY and FYNNEI. CDR3 size: 12 residues. This CDR3 reads CASIATGNTIYF. The CDR3 DNA reads TGTGCCAGCATTGCTACTGGAAACACCATATATTTT.

In its sample, this clonotype is medium-sized. The rearrangement uses TRBV20-1 and TRBJ1-5; D might be TRBD1 (6 bases). Germline lookup yields CDR1 DFQATT and CDR2 SNEGSKA (reference sequence). CDR3 length: 15 amino acids. Deletions cut 1 base from V and 2 bases from J, with 12 bases between. The CDR3 is CSARAVWTGNQPQHF. Written as DNA, the CDR3 is TGCAGTGCTAGAGCGGTGTGGACAGGCAATCAGCCCCAGCATTTT.

This clonotype has just a few counts. V is TRBV6-1 and J is TRBJ2-7; possibly TRBD1 for D (6 bases). The germline gives CDR1 MNHNS, CDR2 SASEGT. Between the trimmed V and J ends, which lost 5 bases and 5 bases, there was a span of 19 bases. CDR3 length: 15 residues. The CDR3 protein is CASSTLIQGNHEQYF. CDR3 nucleotide sequence: TGTGCCAGCAGTACACTAATACAGGGCAACCACGAGCAGTACTTC.

V usage is TRBV19 and J usage is TRBJ1-5; D remains unclear. The CDR3 totals 15 residues. In germline, CDR1 is LNHDA, CDR2 SQIVND (reference sequence). V was clipped by 5 bases and J by 0 bases, with 11 bases between them. CDR3 coding DNA: TGTGCCAGTAGTCTCGGACTGAGTAGCAATCAGCCCCAGCATTTT. Its translation: CASSLGLSSNQPQHF.

This clonotype ranks as medium-sized. V gene TRBV11-3 combines with J gene TRBJ1-5; 9 bases are shared with TRBD1. V lost 5 bases to trimming and J lost 4 bases; unmatched junction nucleotides: 15. Germline lookup yields CDR1 SGHNT and CDR2 YENEEA. This CDR3 is 18 amino acids long. The CDR3 nucleotides read TGTGCCAGCAGCCTGTGGGGGACAGGGCGACCGAGGAATCAGCCCCAGCATTTT. This codes for CASSLWGTGRPRNQPQHF.

V usage is TRBV28 and J usage is TRBJ2-1; D tentatively reads TRBD1 or TRBD2 (5 bases each). CDR3 length: 13 residues. Per germline, CDR1 MDHEN and CDR2 SYDVKM. Trimming took off 6 bases at V and 2 bases at J, with 8 bases between the two ends. The DNA for the CDR3 is TGTGCCAGCAGGGGGGATACCTACAATGAGCAGTTCTTC. Translated, it gives CASRGDTYNEQFF.

This clonotype was picked up a small number of times. This sequence joins TRBV29-1 and TRBJ2-2; D is ambiguous. Germline CDR1 is SQVTM and CDR2 is ANQGSEA. The CDR3 consists of 12 residues. Trimming left V 6 bases short and J 2 bases short, with 7 bases between. CDR3 DNA sequence: TGCAGCGTCGTTGGCAACACCGGGGAGCTGTTTTTT. Translation: CSVVGNTGELFF.

The V call is TRBV7-2, the J call TRBJ2-1; possibly TRBD1 or TRBD2 for D (6 bases each). CDR1 is SGHTA, CDR2 FQGNSA, per germline. The CDR3 extends over 14 amino acids. V was shortened by 2 bases and J by 11 bases, with 16 bases between the two germline ends. The CDR3 is CASSLSGAVTKQFF. The CDR3 DNA reads TGTGCCAGCAGCTTATCGGGGGCGGTGACGAAGCAGTTCTTC.

This clonotype was observed a few times. This chain uses TRBV14 with TRBJ1-2, with 8 bases that match TRBD1. After removal of 3 bases from V and 4 bases from J, the junction contained 10 bases not matched to a gene. Looked up from germline, CDR1 is SGHDN and CDR2 is FVKESK. The CDR3 runs to 16 residues. The CDR3 loop reads CASSQIGTGLSYGYTF. In DNA, the CDR3 is TGTGCCAGCAGCCAGATAGGGACAGGTCTATCCTATGGCTACACCTTC. The variable domain in full, completed from reference TRBV14 and TRBJ1-2, reads EAGVTQFPSHSVIEKGQTVTLRCDPISGHDNLYWYRRVMGKEIKFLLHFVKESKQDESGMPNNRFLAERTGGTYSTLKVQPAELEDSGVYFCASSQIGTGLSYGYTFGSGTRLTVV.

This clonotype was seen only a few times. This rearrangement joins TRBV20-1 to TRBJ2-3, with D possibly being TRBD1 or TRBD2 (6 bases each). Germline V gene lookup returns CDR1 DFQATT and CDR2 SNEGSKA (reference sequence). The V gene lost 8 bases and the J gene lost 6 bases, with 21 bases spanning the gap. The CDR3 has 14 amino acids. In DNA form, the CDR3 reads TGCAGTTGTGTGGAGGGGGGTTCTCGGGATACGCAGTATTTT. It specifies CSCVEGGSRDTQYF.

This clonotype counts as medium-sized. The J gene is TRBJ1-1, the V gene TRBV20-1; D unresolved. Germline V lookup: CDR1 DFQATT, CDR2 SNEGSKA (reference sequence). The CDR3 contains 13 residues. V shed 2 bases and J shed 7 bases, with 14 bases lying between them. The CDR3 region is CSARFRVGLEAFF. In DNA form, the CDR3 reads TGCAGTGCTAGATTTCGGGTCGGCCTTGAAGCTTTCTTT.

This chain links TRBV27 with TRBJ2-2, with TRBD2 identical over 14 bases. CDR1 is MNHEY, CDR2 SMNVEV, per germline (reference sequence). This CDR3 has 20 amino acids. J lost 3 bases, V lost 7 bases, and 16 bases had no gene match. CDR3 in amino acids: CASTKTTRLAGGGYTGELFF. The DNA for the CDR3 is TGTGCCAGCACCAAGACAACACGACTAGCGGGAGGGGGGTACACCGGGGAGCTGTTTTTT.

The J gene is TRBJ1-1, the V gene TRBV2; maybe TRBD1 (6 bases). From germline, CDR1 is SNHLY and CDR2 FYNNEI. Trimming pared 8 bases from V and 4 bases from J, leaving 17 bases between. The CDR3 has 14 amino acids. CDR3: CASGLIQGGTEAFF. The CDR3 DNA follows: TGTGCCAGCGGACTGATACAGGGAGGCACTGAAGCTTTCTTT. Full variable domain (rest looked up from reference TRBV2 and TRBJ1-1): EPEVTQTPSHQVTQMGQEVILRCVPISNHLYFYWYRQILGQKVEFLVSFYNNEISEKSEIFDDQFSVERPDGSNFTLKIRSTKLEDSAMYFCASGLIQGGTEAFFGQGTRLTVV.